The 13 T cell receptor beta chains listed next were all sequenced from one sample in a study of post-analysis software for immune sequencing data. Whole-study results and caveats: Higher frequency in patients than in controls was seen for five TRBV segments, with TRBV5-6, TRBV5-1 and TRBV20-1 among them.

Libraries were made from TCR beta cDNA, and they carried unique molecular identifiers. From the PCR reads, TCRdb called clonotypes with MiXCR, one entry per CDR3 protein. The table has about 400,000 distinct CDR3 sequences, less than 40% seen once. Which antigens these TCRs recognize remains unknown. The sequencing input was blood. These receptors were collected from a girl aged 10 to 17 with multiple sclerosis.

The chain recombines TRBV20-1 with TRBJ2-7, with a tentative D call TRBD2 (5 bases). V was trimmed by 7 bases and J by 1 base, leaving 17 bases between them. The CDR3 is made up of 14 amino acids. CDR1 is DFQATT, CDR2 SNEGSKA, per germline (reference sequence). In DNA, the CDR3 is TGCAGTGGCGGGCGACACGGAGCTTCCTACGAGCAGTACTTC. Protein product: CSGGRHGASYEQYF.

On this clonotype itself: The junction and the germline gene differ at one end; a read error may be behind it. The rearrangement links TRBV6-5 to TRBJ2-5; 12 positions agree with TRBD2. The CDR3 covers 15 residues. From germline, CDR1 is MNHEY and CDR2 SVGAGI. The CDR3 DNA reads TGTGCCGGCAGTTACTCTAGCGGGGGGGCAGAGACCCAGTACTTC. It is translated as CAGSYSSGGAETQYF.

V usage is TRBV27 and J usage is TRBJ1-6; no clear D gene. The CDR3 runs to 12 residues. V lost 3 bases and J 9 bases, leaving 6 bases between the germline ends. CDR1 is MNHEY, CDR2 SMNVEV, per germline (reference sequence). This chain's CDR3 is CASSFGGSPLHF. The CDR3 region has the DNA TGTGCCAGCAGTTTCGGTGGTTCACCCCTCCACTTT.

This clonotype was detected once. This chain joins TRBV7-9 and TRBJ2-7; TRBD1 matches at 9 bases. J gave up 4 bases and V 5 bases, and 12 bases lay outside the gene matches. The CDR3 length is 16 residues. CDR1 and CDR2 (germline): SEHNR, FQNEAQ (reference sequence). This CDR3 reads CASSPTTRQGGYEQYF. CDR3 nucleotide sequence: TGTGCCAGCAGCCCGACCACCCGACAGGGGGGTTACGAGCAGTACTTC.

V gene TRBV6-2 or TRBV6-3 combines with J gene TRBJ2-5; 7 positions match TRBD2. The germline CDR1 and CDR2 sequences are MNHEY and SVGEGT. V was clipped by 7 bases and J by 2 bases; unmatched bases: 7. The CDR3 runs to 14 residues. The CDR3 loop reads CASTPGGSQETQYF. Here the CDR3 DNA reads TGTGCCAGCACCCCGGGGGGTTCACAAGAGACCCAGTACTTC.

The chain combines TRBV6-5 with TRBJ2-5; TRBD1 matches at 7 bases. The CDR3 is made up of 14 amino acids. The trim removed 2 bases at V and 2 bases at J, leaving 2 bases unmatched. The germline V gene has CDR1 MNHEY and CDR2 SVGAGI. The CDR3 sequence is CASSYPGQQETQYF. CDR3 nucleotide sequence: TGTGCCAGCAGTTACCCGGGACAGCAAGAGACCCAGTACTTC.

The gene calls are TRBV12-3 or TRBV12-4 and TRBJ1-1; 9 positions match TRBD1. Unmatched junction bases numbered 10, after V lost 5 bases and J lost 0 bases. The CDR3 spans 17 residues. CDR3 in amino acids: CASSHWGTGRMNTEAFF. CDR3 DNA: TGTGCCAGCAGTCATTGGGGGACAGGGAGGATGAACACTGAAGCTTTCTTT.

The chain couples TRBV5-1 to TRBJ1-1; weak D call: TRBD1 (6 bases). The CDR3 runs to 14 residues. Trimming shortened V by 4 bases and J by 3 bases, and 13 bases separated the two germline ends. From germline, CDR1 is SGHRS and CDR2 YFSETQ. CDR3 sequence reads: CASSAQGRDTEAFF. The DNA for the CDR3 is TGCGCCAGCAGCGCTCAGGGGCGTGACACTGAAGCTTTCTTT.

CDR3 residues: CASSHRQGKSGANVLTF. CDR3 nucleotides: TGTGCCAGCAGCCACAGACAGGGAAAATCTGGGGCCAACGTCCTGACTTTC. V usage is TRBV3-1 and J usage is TRBJ2-6; 7 positions match TRBD1. V lost 3 bases, J lost 1 base, and 6 bases stayed unmatched. Germline V gives CDR1 LGHDT, CDR2 YNNKEL (reference sequence). The CDR3 length is 17 residues.

The rearrangement uses TRBV5-1 and TRBJ2-1; 7 nucleotides match TRBD2. The CDR3 consists of 15 residues. The germline V gene encodes CDR1 SGHRS and CDR2 YFSETQ. Germline trimming cut 0 bases from V and 5 bases from J; bases unmatched to any gene: 5. The CDR3 reads CASSLVGLGNNEQFF. The CDR3 DNA reads as TGCGCCAGCAGCTTGGTTGGACTAGGGAACAATGAGCAGTTCTTC.

The V call is TRBV5-1, the J call TRBJ2-5; 7 positions match TRBD1. The J call may be in error: the DNA end matches TRBJ2-7 better. The CDR3 contains 15 residues. Germline V gives CDR1 SGHRS, CDR2 YFSETQ. The CDR3 sequence is CASSLADRVTYEQYF. The CDR3 DNA follows: TGCGCCAGCAGCTTGGCCGACAGGGTAACCTACGAGCAGTACTTC.

This chain uses TRBV4-3 with TRBJ1-5, with D possibly TRBD1 on 5 matching bases. The CDR3 totals 13 residues. Between the trimmed V and J ends, which lost 6 bases and 7 bases, there was a span of 13 bases. Germline V CDR1 and CDR2: LGHNA, YSLEER. This chain's CDR3 is CASSRARTQPQHF. For the CDR3, the DNA is TGCGCCAGCAGTCGCGCGCGGACACAGCCCCAGCATTTT.

Worth noting for this clonotype: The junction departs from germline at one end; a sequencing error may be responsible. The rearrangement uses TRBV27 and TRBJ1-1, with D unclear. CDR3 length: 11 residues. Germline CDR1 MNHEY, CDR2 SMNVEV (reference sequence). As DNA, the CDR3 is TGTGCCAGCATCGGGATCACTGGAGCTTTCTTT. It specifies CASIGITGAFF.